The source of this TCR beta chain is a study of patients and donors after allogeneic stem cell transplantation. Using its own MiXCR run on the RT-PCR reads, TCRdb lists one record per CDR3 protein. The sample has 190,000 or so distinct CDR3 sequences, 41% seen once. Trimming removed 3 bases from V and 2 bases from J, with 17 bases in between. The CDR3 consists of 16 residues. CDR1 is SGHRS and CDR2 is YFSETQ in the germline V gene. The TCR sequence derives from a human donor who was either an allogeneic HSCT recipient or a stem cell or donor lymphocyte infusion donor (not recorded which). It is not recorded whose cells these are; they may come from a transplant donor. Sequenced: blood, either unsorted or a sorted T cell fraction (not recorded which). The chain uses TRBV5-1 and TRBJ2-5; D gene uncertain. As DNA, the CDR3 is TGCGCCAGCAGCTCACGGCCATCAGCGTTACAAGAGACCCAGTACTTC. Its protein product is CASSSRPSALQETQYF.